Here is one TCR beta chain with its context. The entry originates in a study of shared T cell receptors in the human thymus. V was clipped by 4 bases and J by 5 bases, with 4 bases between them. The CDR3 runs 11 residues. From germline, CDR1 is SGHRS and CDR2 YFSETQ. Profiled with immunoSEQ multiplex PCR; TCRdb holds only in-frame clones, not every one. The sample has fewer than 700,000 clones, more than 75% seen once. These data also featured in a second study, about human thymus T cells.

The chain uses TRBV5-1 and TRBJ2-1; D is unclear. Material for sequencing was thymocytes. The receptor comes from a boy younger than two with a congenital heart defect. For the CDR3, the DNA is TGCGCCAGCAGCCCTAACAATGAGCAGTTCTTC. This gives the protein CASSPNNEQFF.